These 19 T cell receptor beta chains came from one sample sequenced in a study of long-term antiretroviral therapy in people with HIV. Sequencing relied on immunoSEQ assay v3.0, run at survey level. Clones were read by immunoSEQ multiplex PCR, and TCRdb kept only the in-frame ones, dropping some. The table shows 20,000 to 30,000 clones, with roughly four fifths occurring only once. The sample consisted of unsorted PBMCs, taken 0.4 years after starting antiretroviral therapy. The receptors originated from a man in his fifties or sixties with HIV.

This chain links TRBV28 with TRBJ1-3; D is undetermined. The CDR3 contains 14 residues. The germline V and J ends were trimmed by 2 bases and 1 base, with 6 bases remaining between them. Germline V lookup: CDR1 MDHEN, CDR2 SYDVKM. The CDR3 region is CASSLSHSGNTIYF. In DNA form, the CDR3 reads TGTGCCAGCAGTTTAAGCCATTCTGGAAACACCATATATTTT.

This clone is deemed medium-sized. This chain links TRBV6-5 with TRBJ1-2, with 8 bases matching TRBD1. V lost 2 bases and J lost 7; bases outside the gene matches: 3. There are 13 residues in the CDR3. Germline lookup yields CDR1 MNHEY and CDR2 SVGAGI. The CDR3, as DNA: TGTGCCAGCAGTTACGGACAGGGTGGTGGCTACACCTTC. It encodes CASSYGQGGGYTF.

The V gene is TRBV19, the J gene TRBJ1-4, with 7 bases aligning to TRBD1. Germline CDR1 and CDR2: LNHDA and SQIVND (reference sequence). V was pared by 4 bases and J by 2 bases, with 4 bases of the junction left unmatched. The length of the CDR3 is 15 residues. The CDR3 loop is CASSKQQGTNEKLFF. CDR3 DNA sequence: TGTGCCAGTAGTAAACAACAGGGGACTAATGAAAAACTGTTTTTT.

The chain joins TRBV5-1 to TRBJ1-6; possibly TRBD1 for D (5 bases). Germline CDR1 SGHRS, CDR2 YFSETQ. Trimming cost V 4 bases and J 8 bases, with 16 bases left between them. The CDR3 is made up of 15 amino acids. Written as DNA, the CDR3 is TGCGCCAGCAGCAGCCGGGGGTACTCAGATTCACCCCTCCACTTT. Amino acids: CASSSRGYSDSPLHF.

This chain links TRBV18 with TRBJ2-7; D may be TRBD1 or TRBD2 (5 bases each). CDR1 and CDR2 from the germline V gene are KGHSH and LQKENI. V was shortened by 3 bases and J by 4 bases, with 13 bases between the two germline ends. The length of the CDR3 is 14 residues. The CDR3 DNA sequence: TGTGCCAGCTCACCTCCAGGTGGGGGTTACGAGCAGTACTTC. Protein product: CASSPPGGGYEQYF.

The gene calls are TRBV5-1 and TRBJ2-2, with TRBD2 matching over 7 bases. The V gene end was trimmed by 0 bases and the J gene end by 10 bases; junction bases not matched to a gene: 9. The CDR3 loop spans 15 amino acids. Germline V lookup: CDR1 SGHRS, CDR2 YFSETQ. CDR3 DNA sequence: TGCGCCAGCAGCTTGGATGGACTAGACTACGTGGAGCTGTTTTTT. Its protein product is CASSLDGLDYVELFF.

The chain joins TRBV11-2 to TRBJ2-1; 10 positions match TRBD2. This CDR3 is built from 18 residues. V was pared by 8 bases and J by 7 bases, with 20 bases of the junction left unmatched. Germline V gene lookup returns CDR1 SGHAT and CDR2 FQNNGV. The CDR3 sequence: CASAERRELAGLGNEQFF. The CDR3 nucleotides read TGTGCCAGCGCGGAACGGAGAGAACTAGCGGGGCTAGGGAATGAGCAGTTCTTC.

The chain joins TRBV7-2 to TRBJ1-2; D gene ambiguous. Trimming took off 8 bases at V and 7 bases at J, with 17 bases between the two ends. The germline CDR1 and CDR2 sequences are SGHTA and FQGNSA. The CDR3 is 13 amino acids. This chain's CDR3 is CASSGLGIGGYTF. In DNA, the CDR3 is TGTGCCAGCTCCGGACTGGGAATCGGTGGCTACACCTTC.

The chain links TRBV4-3 to TRBJ2-5; maybe TRBD1 (6 bases). The DNA end is a closer match to TRBJ2-7, so the J assignment may be wrong. The CDR3 contains 14 residues. The germline CDR1 and CDR2 sequences are LGHNA and YSLEER. The CDR3 reads CASSQRQGNSEQYF. The DNA of the CDR3 is TGCGCCAGCAGCCAAAGGCAGGGGAACTCCGAGCAGTACTTC.

V usage is TRBV13 and J usage is TRBJ2-3; 11 bases are shared with TRBD2. J lost 6 bases, V lost 5 bases, and 13 bases had no gene match. This CDR3 has 17 residues. Germline lookup yields CDR1 PRHDT and CDR2 FYEKMQ (reference sequence). The CDR3 DNA follows: TGTGCCAGCAGCCAATCGACTAGCGGGGCTTCGGGGGATACGCAGTATTTT. This encodes CASSQSTSGASGDTQYF.

The chain joins TRBV7-9 to TRBJ1-2; 7 nucleotides align to TRBD1. V shed 3 bases, J shed 8 bases, and the junction held 6 bases outside the gene matches. CDR1 SEHNR and CDR2 FQNEAQ come from the germline V gene (reference sequence). There are 13 residues in the CDR3. Written as DNA, the CDR3 is TGTGCCAGCAGCTTCCGGGACAGAGACGGCTACACCTTC. Its translation is CASSFRDRDGYTF.

This chain joins TRBV5-8 and TRBJ1-3; no clear D. The CDR3 is made up of 15 amino acids. V was cut by 0 bases and J by 0 bases, with 7 bases left in between. Germline V gives CDR1 SGHTS, CDR2 YDEGEE. This CDR3 reads CASSLAPGSGNTIYF. The CDR3 nucleotides read TGTGCCAGCAGCTTGGCCCCAGGCTCTGGAAACACCATATATTTT.

The gene calls are TRBV5-1 and TRBJ2-1; 7 bases agree with TRBD2. The CDR3 has 16 amino acids. Germline CDR1 reads SGHRS; CDR2 reads YFSETQ. Trimming at V came to 4 bases and at J to 4 bases, leaving 11 bases not matched to a gene. The CDR3 loop is CASSPGYGGEYNEQFF. The CDR3 region has the DNA TGCGCCAGCAGCCCAGGTTATGGGGGGGAATACAATGAGCAGTTCTTC.

This chain joins TRBV4-3 and TRBJ1-1, with D unresolved. This CDR3 is 17 amino acids long. Trimming took 2 bases from V and 0 from J, leaving 16 bases between them. CDR1 is LGHNA and CDR2 is YSLEER in the germline V gene. The CDR3: CASSQMGAASLNTEAFF. The CDR3 nucleotides are TGCGCCAGCAGCCAAATGGGAGCAGCTTCACTGAACACTGAAGCTTTCTTT.

This sequence joins TRBV2 and TRBJ1-3, with unresolved D. Germline V CDR1 and CDR2: SNHLY, FYNNEI. This CDR3 is 15 amino acids long. V was cut by 4 bases and J by 0 bases, with 10 bases left in between. The CDR3 bases are TGTGCCAGCAGTGGGGGAATTTTCTCTGGAAACACCATATATTTT. Protein sequence: CASSGGIFSGNTIYF.

The V call is TRBV25-1, the J call TRBJ2-3; no reliable D call. Germline CDR1 MGHDK, CDR2 SYGVNS. V was clipped by 5 bases and J by 5 bases, with 20 bases between them. The CDR3 totals 16 residues. CDR3 sequence (DNA): TGTGCCAGCAGTATCCGTCGGCTCGGGTCTGGAGATACGCAGTATTTT. This codes for CASSIRRLGSGDTQYF.

The J gene is TRBJ1-2, the V gene TRBV5-1; D remains unclear. The CDR3 totals 13 residues. Germline CDR1 SGHRS, CDR2 YFSETQ. V was pared by 4 bases and J by 2 bases, with 9 bases between. CDR3 coding DNA: TGCGCCAGCAGCGTGGACGGGAACTATGGCTACACCTTC. Amino acid sequence: CASSVDGNYGYTF.

Only one count was recorded for this clone. The chain combines TRBV19 with TRBJ2-6; D uncertain. The CDR3 contains 14 residues. V dropped 9 bases and J dropped 0 bases, with 9 bases sitting between them. Germline V CDR1 and CDR2: LNHDA, SQIVND (reference sequence). Here the CDR3 reads CASTSSSGANVLTF. The CDR3 nucleotides are TGTGCCAGCACCTCGAGCTCTGGGGCCAACGTCCTGACTTTC.

The chain uses TRBV7-2 and TRBJ1-2, with 8 bases fitting TRBD1. The germline CDR1 and CDR2 sequences are SGHTA and FQGNSA. This CDR3 region has 15 residues. The ends lost 5 bases at V and 5 bases at J; junction bases unmatched: 10. The CDR3 here is CASSPGQGRRYGYTF. CDR3 in DNA: TGTGCCAGCAGCCCTGGACAGGGTAGGAGGTATGGCTACACCTTC.